This T cell receptor beta chain was profiled in a study of blood T cell repertoires in COVID-19. Overall study context: T cells, B-cell-depleted T cells, or PBMCs provided the cDNA or gDNA that served as material.

Generated by immunoSEQ multiplex PCR, the TCRdb table keeps only in-frame clones and is missing some. The sample holds roughly 140,000 clones, 86% seen once. The CDR3 runs 18 residues. Losses at the gene ends were 0 bases for V and 7 bases for J; bases not matched to a gene: 10. The germline gives CDR1 KGHSH, CDR2 LQKENI. The specimen sequenced was peripheral blood. V and J are TRBV18 and TRBJ2-1; 12 positions agree with TRBD2. This TCR derives from a man aged 65 to 85 with acute or convalescent COVID-19. CDR3 bases: TGTGCCAGCTCACCACCGATCCCTAGCGGGAGGGCAGGGAATGAGCAGTTCTTC. This codes for CASSPPIPSGRAGNEQFF.